Reported below is one T cell receptor (beta chain). What it recognizes is unknown. Method: immunoSEQ multiplex PCR; TCRdb's copy keeps in-frame clones and lacks some. The table has 400,000 to 450,000 clones, less than 95% seen once. Treatment specified: approximately 18 received Ad26.COV2.S at low or high dose, single or two shots; five or six received placebo; per-sample allocation not given. Following the first vaccine or placebo injection, samples were taken on day 63. The data were obtained in a study of Ad26.COV2.S vaccination and SARS-CoV-2 variants. Background on the study: Each vaccinee took Ad26.COV2.S intramuscularly, once or twice 56 days apart.

Notes on the study in general: It is possible that the TCR breadth and depth analyses underestimated the total T cell responses.

Sample: peripheral blood, taken in a trial of Ad26.COV2.S vaccine versus placebo. This TCR came from a person aged 18-60 years who received the Ad26.COV2.S COVID-19 vaccine or a placebo.

CDR3: CASSLGGRGGETQYF. In DNA form, the CDR3 reads TGTGCCAGCAGTTTGGGCGGGAGGGGTGGAGAGACCCAGTACTTC. V gene TRBV27 combines with J gene TRBJ2-5, with 9 bases fitting TRBD2. V trimming: 3 bases; J trimming: 4 bases; junction bases outside the gene matches: 6. This CDR3 is 15 amino acids long. The germline CDR1 and CDR2 sequences are MNHEY and SMNVEV (reference sequence).